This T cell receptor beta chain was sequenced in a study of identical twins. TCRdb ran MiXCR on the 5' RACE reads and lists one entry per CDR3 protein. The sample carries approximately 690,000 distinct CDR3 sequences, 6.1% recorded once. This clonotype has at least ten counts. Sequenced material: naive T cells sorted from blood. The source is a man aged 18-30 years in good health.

CDR3 bases: TGTGCCACCTTCCCGGGACAGGGGCCCCCTAAGCTGTTTTTT. Its translation: CATFPGQGPPKLFF. The V gene is TRBV10-3, the J gene TRBJ2-2; TRBD1 agrees at 10 bases. Germline trimming cut 10 bases from V and 12 bases from J; bases unmatched to any gene: 14. Germline-derived CDR1 and CDR2 are ENHRY and SYGVKD. CDR3 length: 14 amino acids.